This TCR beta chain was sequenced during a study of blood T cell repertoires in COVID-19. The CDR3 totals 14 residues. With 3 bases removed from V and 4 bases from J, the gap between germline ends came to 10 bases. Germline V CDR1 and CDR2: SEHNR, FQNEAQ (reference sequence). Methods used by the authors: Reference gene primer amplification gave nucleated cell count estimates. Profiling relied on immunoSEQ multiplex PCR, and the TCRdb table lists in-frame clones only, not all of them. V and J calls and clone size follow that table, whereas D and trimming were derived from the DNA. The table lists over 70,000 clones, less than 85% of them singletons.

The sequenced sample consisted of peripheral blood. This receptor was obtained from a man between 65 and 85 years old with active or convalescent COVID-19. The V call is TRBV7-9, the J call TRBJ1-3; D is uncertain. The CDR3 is CASSFYAWGNTIYF. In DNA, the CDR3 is TGTGCCAGCAGCTTTTACGCGTGGGGAAACACCATATATTTT.